The 3 T cell receptor beta chains given below trace back to one sample, sequenced in a study of blood T cell repertoires in COVID-19. Assay: immunoSEQ multiplex PCR; the TCRdb copy retains only in-frame clones and omits some. The table records 150,000 or so clones, less than 80% of them present only once. Sequenced: peripheral blood. These receptors originate from an elderly woman with active or convalescent COVID-19.

V and J are TRBV15 and TRBJ2-4, with 9 bases that match TRBD2. V trimming: 0 bases; J trimming: 5 bases; junction bases outside the gene matches: 5. Germline CDR1 LNHNV, CDR2 YYDKDF (reference sequence). The CDR3 covers 16 residues. The CDR3 DNA reads TGTGCCACCAGCAGAGAGTTTAGCGGGGGTCAAAACATTCAGTACTTC. Encoded protein: CATSREFSGGQNIQYF.

The gene calls are TRBV30 and TRBJ1-1, with a possible D match to TRBD1 (6 bases). V lost 7 bases and J 0 bases, leaving 18 bases between the germline ends. CDR1 and CDR2 (germline): GTSNPN, SVGIG (reference sequence). This CDR3 is built from 15 residues. The CDR3 DNA reads TGTGCCTCAACGCAAACGACAGGTATGAACACTGAAGCTTTCTTT. Residues: CASTQTTGMNTEAFF.

The CDR3 is CASSRDRQETQYF. The CDR3 DNA reads as TGTGCCAGCAGCCGGGACAGACAAGAGACCCAGTACTTC. J is TRBJ2-5 and V is TRBV5-6; 7 positions match TRBD1. The trim removed 4 bases at V and 2 bases at J, leaving 2 bases unmatched. Looked up from germline, CDR1 is SGHDT and CDR2 is YYEEEE. The CDR3 length is 13 residues.